The 14 T cell receptor beta chains listed next were all sequenced from one sample in a study of cytomegalovirus exposure and HLA in healthy donors. The PCR ran on 60 Vbeta and 13 Jbeta primers. Sequencing used immunoSEQ multiplex PCR; TCRdb keeps in-frame clones, though not all of them. The data contain about 200,000 clones, roughly three quarters of them singletons. The sample comprised PBMCs. These receptors were obtained from a middle-aged man in good health and CMV-seronegative.

CDR3 in DNA: TGCGCCAGCAGCTTGTCCGAGACTAGCGGGAGCCCAGATACGCAGTATTTT. This codes for CASSLSETSGSPDTQYF. The rearrangement links TRBV5-1 to TRBJ2-3; 12 bases match TRBD2. Trimming removed 1 base from V and 4 bases from J; junction bases left unmatched: 7. Looked up from germline, CDR1 is SGHRS and CDR2 is YFSETQ. This CDR3 has 17 amino acids.

The chain combines TRBV10-3 with TRBJ1-5, with 10 bases identical to TRBD1. V lost 4 bases and J lost 1; bases outside the gene matches: 1. Per germline, CDR1 ENHRY and CDR2 SYGVKD. The CDR3 consists of 15 residues. The CDR3 DNA reads as TGTGCCATCAGTGCGGACAGGGGGAGCAATCAGCCCCAGCATTTT. It specifies CAISADRGSNQPQHF.

V and J are TRBV14 and TRBJ2-1, with D unclear. V gave up 4 bases and J gave up 5 bases, with 3 bases separating them. The CDR3 is made up of 11 amino acids. Germline loops: CDR1 SGHDN, CDR2 FVKESK. DNA for the CDR3: TGTGCCAGCAGCCTTAACAATGAGCAGTTCTTC. This codes for CASSLNNEQFF.

V is TRBV5-6 and J is TRBJ2-7; 10 bases fit TRBD2. Trimming took 4 bases from V and 0 from J; bases not matched to a gene: 4. The germline gives CDR1 SGHDT, CDR2 YYEEEE. The length of the CDR3 is 15 residues. CDR3 DNA: TGTGCCAGCAGCCCTTTAGCGGGAGGCTCCTACGAGCAGTACTTC. Translating gives CASSPLAGGSYEQYF.

A word on this clone: An end of the junction does not agree with germline; a read error may underlie this. Other DNA sequences in the same sample also yield this CDR3. This sequence joins TRBV6-1 and TRBJ2-7; 9 nucleotides align to TRBD2. Germline CDR1 reads MNHNS; CDR2 reads SASEGT. The CDR3 covers 14 residues. This chain's CDR3 is CASSDPGLAKEQYF. In nucleotides, the CDR3 is TGTGCTAGCAGCGATCCGGGACTAGCTAAAGAGCAGTACTTC.

This rearrangement joins TRBV5-1 to TRBJ2-3; 7 bases are shared with TRBD1. J gave up 3 bases and V 5 bases, and 3 bases lay outside the gene matches. The V gene's germline CDR1 is SGHRS and CDR2 YFSETQ. This CDR3 has 13 amino acids. CDR3 bases: TGCGCCAGCAGAGAGGACAGGACAGATACGCAGTATTTT. It is translated as CASREDRTDTQYF.

The chain employs TRBV12-5 and TRBJ1-1; perhaps TRBD1 as D (6 bases). The CDR3 extends over 13 amino acids. The V gene's germline CDR1 is LGHNT and CDR2 FRNRAP. V gave up 5 bases and J gave up 4 bases, with 11 bases separating them. The CDR3, as DNA: TGTGCTAGTGGTCAAGAACAGGGCACTGAAGCTTTCTTT. Translated: CASGQEQGTEAFF.

The chain is built from TRBV28 and TRBJ1-4; 10 bases map to TRBD1. With 4 bases clipped from V and 4 bases from J, the junction kept 3 bases outside the gene matches. The CDR3 spans 15 residues. Germline CDR1 MDHEN, CDR2 SYDVKM. CDR3 protein: CASSSRTGGNEKLFF. In DNA, the CDR3 is TGTGCCAGCAGTTCCCGGACAGGGGGTAATGAAAAACTGTTTTTT.

The V gene is TRBV27, the J gene TRBJ2-1; TRBD2 matches at 9 bases. CDR3 length: 18 amino acids. The V gene end was trimmed by 0 bases and the J gene end by 10 bases; junction bases not matched to a gene: 16. Germline lookup yields CDR1 MNHEY and CDR2 SMNVEV (reference sequence). In DNA, the CDR3 is TGTGCCAGCAGTTTATCGCCGGCTAGGGCGGGAGGGCCATGGGAGCAGTTCTTC. This gives the protein CASSLSPARAGGPWEQFF.

CDR3 sequence (DNA): TGTGCCAGAAGCTTAGTTGAGGGCCAAGAGACCCAGTACTTC. Amino acid sequence: CARSLVEGQETQYF. This chain connects TRBV5-3 to TRBJ2-5, with D tentatively TRBD2 (5 bases). TRBV5-3 is flagged as an ORF with uncertain function. The V and J ends lost 2 bases and 1 base respectively, with 9 bases between them. The CDR3 length is 14 residues.

This chain connects TRBV21-1 to TRBJ2-5; the table assigns TRBD1, which was not confirmed against the DNA. TRBV21-1 corresponds to a pseudogene. The CDR3 sequence is 14 residues long. CDR3 region: CASNFRDSQETQYF. The CDR3 region has the DNA TGTGCCAGCAACTTTCGGGACAGCCAAGAGACCCAGTACTTC.

A note on this clone: Other DNA variants within this sample encode the same CDR3. The V call is TRBV29-1, the J call TRBJ2-4, with a tentative D call TRBD2 (7 bases). Germline V gene data show CDR1 as SQVTM and CDR2 as ANQGSEA. The CDR3 extends over 13 amino acids. Deletions cut 6 bases from V and 5 bases from J, with 14 bases between. CDR3: CSVNTGGQNIQYF. The CDR3 DNA reads TGCAGCGTCAATACGGGGGGCCAAAACATTCAGTACTTC.

This clone showed up just once. The genes are TRBV19 and TRBJ2-2; 9 nucleotides agree with TRBD1. The V gene end was trimmed by 8 bases and the J gene end by 5 bases; junction bases not matched to a gene: 6. Germline V gene lookup returns CDR1 LNHDA and CDR2 SQIVND (reference sequence). CDR3 length: 14 amino acids. The CDR3 spells CASQDRGRTGELFF. In nucleotides, the CDR3 is TGTGCCAGTCAGGACAGGGGTAGGACCGGGGAGCTGTTTTTT.

The V and J genes are TRBV9 and TRBJ1-5, with a possible D match to TRBD1 (5 bases). This CDR3 contains 14 residues. The germline CDR1 and CDR2 sequences are SGDLS and YYNGEE. Trimming took 3 bases from V and 5 from J, leaving 12 bases between them. The CDR3 protein is CASSATGLHQPQHF. The CDR3 DNA follows: TGTGCCAGCAGCGCTACAGGACTACATCAGCCCCAGCATTTT. Filled out from reference TRBV9 and TRBJ1-5, the complete variable domain reads DSGVTQTPKHLITATGQRVTLRCSPRSGDLSVYWYQQSLDQGLQFLIQYYNGEERAKGNILERFSAQQFPDLHSELNLSSLELGDSALYFCASSATGLHQPQHFGDGTRLSIL.